The rows below give T cell receptor beta chains drawn from one sample of a study of early T cells in non-severe SARS-CoV-2 infection. TCRdb redid the calling of the 5' RACE reads with MiXCR, one entry per CDR3 protein. The table shows 55,000 or so distinct CDR3 sequences, with under 8% occurring only once. Sequenced here: whole blood, sampled at baseline. The receptors stem from an adult who was a healthcare worker with PCR-confirmed SARS-CoV-2 infection or an uninfected control (not recorded which). Both conserved end residues are part of each CDR3. Fields, in order: CDR3 protein, CDR3 DNA, V gene, J gene, D gene, clone size. D genes are given only for firm matches. Expanded clones are given a class, and other clones once, few, many or no size at all.

cdr3_aa: CSARADLNTDTQYF; cdr3_nt: TGCAGTGCTAGGGCGGACCTAAACACAGATACGCAGTATTTT; v_call: TRBV20-1; j_call: TRBJ2-3; d_call: .; clone_size: many
cdr3_aa: CASSSTASSYNSPLHF; cdr3_nt: TGTGCCAGCAGTTCGACGGCTAGCTCCTATAATTCACCCCTCCATTTT; v_call: TRBV6-6; j_call: TRBJ1-6; d_call: .; clone_size: many
cdr3_aa: CASSSPGGEGNTEAFF; cdr3_nt: TGTGCCAGCAGCTCACCAGGAGGCGAGGGGAACACTGAAGCTTTCTTT; v_call: TRBV7-2; j_call: TRBJ1-1; d_call: .; clone_size: few
cdr3_aa: CASSYPGQGALSTDTQYF; cdr3_nt: TGTGCCAGCAGTTACCCGGGACAGGGGGCGCTTAGTACAGATACGCAGTATTTT; v_call: TRBV6-6; j_call: TRBJ2-3; d_call: TRBD1; clone_size: few
cdr3_aa: CASSQVGGGGNTIYF; cdr3_nt: TGCGCCAGCAGCCAAGTAGGGGGTGGTGGAAACACCATATATTTT; v_call: TRBV4-3; j_call: TRBJ1-3; d_call: .; clone_size: few
cdr3_aa: CASSIRGNLEAFF; cdr3_nt: TGCGCCAGCAGCATTAGGGGGAACCTAGAAGCTTTCTTT; v_call: TRBV5-1; j_call: TRBJ1-1; d_call: .; clone_size: many
cdr3_aa: CASSTQTYGYTF; cdr3_nt: TGTGCCAGCAGCACCCAGACCTATGGCTACACCTTC; v_call: TRBV7-8; j_call: TRBJ1-2; d_call: .; clone_size: few
cdr3_aa: CASSQESGGGSYEQYF; cdr3_nt: TGTGCCAGCAGCCAAGAGTCCGGGGGGGGCTCCTACGAGCAGTACTTC; v_call: TRBV4-2; j_call: TRBJ2-7; d_call: TRBD2; clone_size: few
cdr3_aa: CSAREGSSTIEQYF; cdr3_nt: TGCAGTGCTAGAGAAGGGAGCTCGACGATCGAGCAGTACTTC; v_call: TRBV20-1; j_call: TRBJ2-7; d_call: .; clone_size: .
cdr3_aa: CASSARPPSSENTIYF; cdr3_nt: TGCGCCAGCAGCGCCCGACCCCCAAGCTCTGAAAACACCATATATTTT; v_call: TRBV4-3; j_call: TRBJ1-3; d_call: .; clone_size: many
cdr3_aa: CASVGSPASYEQYF; cdr3_nt: TGTGCCAGCGTCGGCAGCCCGGCTTCCTACGAGCAGTACTTC; v_call: TRBV5-5; j_call: TRBJ2-7; d_call: .; clone_size: few
cdr3_aa: CASLPGQGKTDTQYF; cdr3_nt: TGTGCCAGTTTGCCCGGACAGGGTAAAACAGATACGCAGTATTTT; v_call: TRBV19; j_call: TRBJ2-3; d_call: TRBD1; clone_size: many
cdr3_aa: CASTPSGAYEQYF; cdr3_nt: TGTGCCAGCACCCCGTCGGGGGCCTACGAGCAGTACTTC; v_call: TRBV6-6; j_call: TRBJ2-7; d_call: .; clone_size: .
cdr3_aa: CASSQTSGWGNSPLHF; cdr3_nt: TGCGCCAGCAGCCAGACCAGTGGTTGGGGTAATTCACCCCTCCACTTT; v_call: TRBV4-3; j_call: TRBJ1-6; d_call: .; clone_size: many
cdr3_aa: CASCQPRPSQAAETQYF; cdr3_nt: TGCGCCAGCTGCCAACCTCGACCGAGTCAAGCAGCAGAGACCCAGTACTTC; v_call: TRBV23-1; j_call: TRBJ2-5; d_call: .; clone_size: .
cdr3_aa: CASVDRVRDQPQHF; cdr3_nt: TGTGCCAGCGTCGACAGGGTACGTGATCAGCCCCAGCATTTT; v_call: TRBV6-6; j_call: TRBJ1-5; d_call: TRBD1; clone_size: many
cdr3_aa: CASRESGGEAYEQYF; cdr3_nt: TGTGCCAGCAGGGAAAGCGGGGGCGAGGCCTACGAGCAGTACTTC; v_call: TRBV3-1; j_call: TRBJ2-7; d_call: TRBD2; clone_size: .
cdr3_aa: CASRDLFGAGGEKLFF; cdr3_nt: TGTGCCAGCAGGGATCTATTTGGGGCTGGGGGTGAAAAACTGTTTTTT; v_call: TRBV28; j_call: TRBJ1-4; d_call: .; clone_size: .
cdr3_aa: CASSLGAGSNEKLFF; cdr3_nt: TGTGCCAGCAGTTTGGGCGCGGGTTCTAATGAAAAACTGTTTTTT; v_call: TRBV27; j_call: TRBJ1-4; d_call: .; clone_size: many
cdr3_aa: CASSSPGDAGKVSSYNEQFF; cdr3_nt: TGCGCCAGCAGCTCTCCAGGGGACGCGGGAAAAGTGAGCTCCTACAATGAGCAGTTCTTC; v_call: TRBV5-1; j_call: TRBJ2-1; d_call: .; clone_size: many
cdr3_aa: CASSPQGNTQYF; cdr3_nt: TGTGCCAGCAGCCCACAGGGAAATACGCAGTATTTT; v_call: TRBV14; j_call: TRBJ2-3; d_call: .; clone_size: many
cdr3_aa: CASSLGVMNIQYF; cdr3_nt: TGTGCCAGCAGCTTGGGCGTGATGAACATTCAGTACTTC; v_call: TRBV11-1; j_call: TRBJ2-4; d_call: .; clone_size: .
cdr3_aa: CASSLLPRHYEQYF; cdr3_nt: TGTGCCAGCAGCTTACTACCCAGACACTACGAGCAGTACTTC; v_call: TRBV7-2; j_call: TRBJ2-7; d_call: .; clone_size: .